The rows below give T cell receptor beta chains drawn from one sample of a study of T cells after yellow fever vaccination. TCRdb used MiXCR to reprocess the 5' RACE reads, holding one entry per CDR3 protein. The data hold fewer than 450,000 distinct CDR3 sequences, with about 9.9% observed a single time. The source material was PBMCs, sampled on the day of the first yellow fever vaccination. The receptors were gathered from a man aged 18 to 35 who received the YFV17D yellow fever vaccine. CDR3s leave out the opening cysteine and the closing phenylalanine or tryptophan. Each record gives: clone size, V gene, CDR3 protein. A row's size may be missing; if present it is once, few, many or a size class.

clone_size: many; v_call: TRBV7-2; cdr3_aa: ASSLDGAGSYEQY
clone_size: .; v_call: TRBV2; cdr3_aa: ASSDRTDGGYT
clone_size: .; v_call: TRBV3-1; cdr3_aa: ASSQETLADTQY
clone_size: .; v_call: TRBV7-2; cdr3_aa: ASSFQTGQQETQY
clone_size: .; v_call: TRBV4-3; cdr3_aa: ASSLGPFQEQY
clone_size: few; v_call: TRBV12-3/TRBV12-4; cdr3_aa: ASTKGRHLNTEAF
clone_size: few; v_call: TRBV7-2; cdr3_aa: ASSLHRGETFH
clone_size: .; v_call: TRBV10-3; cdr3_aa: ATTTGNFGYT
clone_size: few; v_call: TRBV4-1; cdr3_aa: ASSQVLGQAAF
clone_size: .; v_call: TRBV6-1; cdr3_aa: ASSGEDGTGYGYT
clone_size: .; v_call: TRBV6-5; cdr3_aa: ASRAGQANNYGYT
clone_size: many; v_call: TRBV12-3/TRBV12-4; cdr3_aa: ASSPQGGAHEQY
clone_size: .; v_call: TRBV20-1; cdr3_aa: SAAVSARGNTIY
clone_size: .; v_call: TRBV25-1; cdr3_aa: ASSENSYNEQF
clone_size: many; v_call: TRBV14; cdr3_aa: ASSQEGLALSYEQY
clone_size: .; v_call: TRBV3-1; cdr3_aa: ASSQSAGTETQY
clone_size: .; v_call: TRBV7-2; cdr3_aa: ASSRTSGGRYEQY
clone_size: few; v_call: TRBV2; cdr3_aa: ASPTSGGYNEQF
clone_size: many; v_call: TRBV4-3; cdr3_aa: ASSPRDSQMAQY
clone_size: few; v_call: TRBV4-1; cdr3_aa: ASSRGQGANEQY
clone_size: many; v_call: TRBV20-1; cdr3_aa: SARVLSTEAF
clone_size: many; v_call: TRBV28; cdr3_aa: ASRVGRAYEQY
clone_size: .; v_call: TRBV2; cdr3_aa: ASGGQATNTQY
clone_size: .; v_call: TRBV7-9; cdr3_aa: ASSTTGVGEKLF
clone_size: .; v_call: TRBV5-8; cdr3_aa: ASSFHGTSGPNNEQF
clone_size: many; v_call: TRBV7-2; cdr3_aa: ASSLDPPGNTGELF
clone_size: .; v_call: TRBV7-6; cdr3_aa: ASSLGSGRGQAF
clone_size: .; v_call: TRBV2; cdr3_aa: ASSEGGYIQY
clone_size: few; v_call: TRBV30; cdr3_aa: AWSGKGAGNQPQH
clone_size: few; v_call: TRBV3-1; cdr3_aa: ASSPPPRHEQF
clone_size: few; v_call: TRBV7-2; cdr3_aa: ASSYGQGGAGEKLF
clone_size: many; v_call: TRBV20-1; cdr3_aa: SARWGSTDTQY
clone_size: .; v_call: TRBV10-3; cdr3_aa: AISDFSGGARNEQF
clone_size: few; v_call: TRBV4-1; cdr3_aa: ASSQEPTGETQY
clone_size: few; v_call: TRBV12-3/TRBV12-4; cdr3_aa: ASRLTSGGETQY
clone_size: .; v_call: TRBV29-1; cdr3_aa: SVGLALSTDTQY
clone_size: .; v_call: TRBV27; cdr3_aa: ASSPRSGQGSNQPQH
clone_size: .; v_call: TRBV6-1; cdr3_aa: ARAGKARSNTGELF
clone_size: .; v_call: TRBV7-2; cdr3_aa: VSSLGGYNEQF
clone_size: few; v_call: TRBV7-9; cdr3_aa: ASSLSGGGDSPLH
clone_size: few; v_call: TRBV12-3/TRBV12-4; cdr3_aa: ASSFLGQGQPQH
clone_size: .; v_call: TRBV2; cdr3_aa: ASFGTGLDTEAF
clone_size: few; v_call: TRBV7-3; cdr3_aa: ASSLSARYNEQF
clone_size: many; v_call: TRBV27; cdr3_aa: ASSLGTGNSPLH
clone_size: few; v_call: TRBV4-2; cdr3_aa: ASSPGRGGEYNEQF
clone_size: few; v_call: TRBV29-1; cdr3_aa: SPRGTGGQHSNQPQH
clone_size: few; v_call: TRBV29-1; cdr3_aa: SVEKWGTAANTGELF
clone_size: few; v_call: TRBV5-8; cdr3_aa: ASSLTSGPSGEQF
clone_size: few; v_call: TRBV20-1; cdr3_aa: SAAQSSGNNEQF
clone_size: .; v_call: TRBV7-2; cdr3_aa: ASSWTGYTEAF
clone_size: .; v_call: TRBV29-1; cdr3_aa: SVEDSATDQETQY
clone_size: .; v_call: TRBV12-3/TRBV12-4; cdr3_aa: ASSKRDGNTGELF
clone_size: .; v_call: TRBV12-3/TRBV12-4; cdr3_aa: ASSLLGGPSTDTQY